The next 4 T cell receptor beta chains were all read from a single sample in a study of identifying expanded T cells in peripheral blood. The method was immunoSEQ multiplex PCR; TCRdb's version includes in-frame clones alone and lacks a portion of them. The sample consists of fewer than 110,000 clones, 87% of them appearing once. The sequencing input was blood. The receptors come from a person aged 18 to 75 in good health.

The V and J genes are TRBV28 and TRBJ2-4; 9 bases line up with TRBD1. The CDR3 sequence is 17 residues long. CDR1 is MDHEN and CDR2 is SYDVKM in the germline V gene. Losses at the gene ends were 6 bases for V and 1 base for J; bases not matched to a gene: 10. The CDR3 spells CASSSTGGRGAKNIQYF. Written as DNA, the CDR3 is TGTGCCAGCAGCTCTACAGGGGGCAGGGGGGCCAAAAACATTCAGTACTTC.

This rearrangement joins TRBV9 to TRBJ2-3, with TRBD1 matching over 8 bases. The CDR3 has 14 amino acids. V lost 0 bases and J lost 5; bases outside the gene matches: 2. Germline CDR1 reads SGDLS; CDR2 reads YYNGEE. Here the CDR3 reads CASSVVTGGDTQYF. CDR3 nucleotides: TGTGCCAGCAGCGTAGTAACAGGGGGAGATACGCAGTATTTT.

The genes are TRBV5-6 and TRBJ1-2; a possible D gene is TRBD1 (5 bases). Germline CDR1 is SGHDT and CDR2 is YYEEEE. V shed 1 base and J shed 0 bases, with 7 bases lying between them. CDR3 length equals 14 residues. In DNA, the CDR3 is TGTGCCAGCAGCTTGATAGGGGCTAACTATGGCTACACCTTC. It codes for CASSLIGANYGYTF.

The CDR3 region has the DNA TGTGCCATCGGCTCACGGTTAGGCCCTGAAGCTTTCTTT. Protein product: CAIGSRLGPEAFF. This chain connects TRBV10-3 to TRBJ1-1; D call uncertain. This CDR3 contains 13 residues. From germline, CDR1 is ENHRY and CDR2 SYGVKD. V shed 8 bases and J shed 6 bases, with 16 bases lying between them.